The clone carrying this T cell receptor beta chain was seen a few times. This entry belongs to a study of T-cell memory formation after mild COVID-19. Germline V gene sequence: CDR1 MNHEY, CDR2 SMNVEV (reference sequence). J lost 7 bases, V lost 7 bases, and 10 bases had no gene match. The CDR3 contains 15 residues. TCRdb independently ran MiXCR on the 5' RACE reads; one entry per CDR3 protein. The sample yields a few hundred thousand distinct CDR3 sequences, about 16% seen once. Sequenced input: PBMCs or a T cell subset sorted from them (not recorded which). This rearrangement joins TRBV27 to TRBJ1-6; 7 bases agree with TRBD1. The receptor was isolated from a man between 18 and 29 years old who had mild COVID-19 (a few samples of this study predate the infection). Cell type and time point are not known. The CDR3 sequence is CASIGRDSANSPLHF. The CDR3 DNA is TGTGCCAGCATCGGTCGGGACAGCGCCAATTCACCCCTCCACTTT.